This T cell receptor beta chain was profiled in a study of identical twins. The CDR3 sequence is 11 residues long. CDR1 SGHRS and CDR2 YFSETQ come from the germline V gene. The V gene lost 4 bases and the J gene lost 6 bases, with 4 bases spanning the gap. There are many counts of this clonotype. TCRdb itself ran the 5' RACE reads through MiXCR, one entry per CDR3 protein. The table lists about 690,000 distinct CDR3 sequences, 5.5% to 6.5% of them singletons. Sequences were obtained from naive T cells sorted from blood. The TCR was taken from a man aged 18 to 29 in good health. The chain uses TRBV5-1 and TRBJ2-2; D is undetermined. CDR3 residues: CASSRPGELFF. CDR3 DNA: TGCGCCAGCAGCCGGCCCGGGGAGCTGTTTTTT. The complete variable domain, with remaining parts taken from reference TRBV5-1 and TRBJ2-2, reads KAGVTQTPRYLIKTRGQQVTLSCSPISGHRSVSWYQQTPGQGLQFLFEYFSETQRNKGNFPGRFSGRQFSNSRSEMNVSTLELGDSALYLCASSRPGELFFGEGSRLTVL.